One sample yielded the 5 T cell receptor beta chains listed below, sequenced in a study of blood T cell repertoires in COVID-19. Some clones are missing from TCRdb's copy, which holds only in-frame ones; the method was immunoSEQ multiplex PCR. This table holds approximately 52,000 clones, less than 90% found once. Sequencing was done on a sample of peripheral blood. The receptors were gathered from a woman aged 80 or over with acute or convalescent COVID-19.

V is TRBV7-8 and J is TRBJ2-7, with 9 bases that match TRBD2. The CDR3 sequence is 14 residues long. V lost 5 bases, J lost 4 bases, and 6 bases stayed unmatched. The germline gives CDR1 SGHVS, CDR2 FQNEAQ. The CDR3 coding sequence is TGTGCCAGCAGCCCGCGGGAGGGGGCGTACGAGCAGTACTTC. It translates to CASSPREGAYEQYF.

The chain couples TRBV3-1 (or the pseudogene TRBV3-2) to TRBJ2-1; the match to TRBD1 covers 8 bases. The V and J ends lost 8 bases and 4 bases, in that order; junction bases with no gene match: 7. This CDR3 contains 14 residues. Per the germline V gene, CDR1 is LGHDT and CDR2 is YNNKEL (reference sequence). In DNA form, the CDR3 reads TGTGCCAGCGCTTCGGGACAGGCTTACAATGAGCAGTTCTTC. Translated, it gives CASASGQAYNEQFF.

The chain has TRBV19 and TRBJ2-6, with TRBD2 identical over 8 bases. V trimming: 4 bases; J trimming: 2 bases; junction bases outside the gene matches: 4. This CDR3 spans 16 amino acids. Germline-derived CDR1 and CDR2 are LNHDA and SQIVND (reference sequence). This chain's CDR3 is CASSNRREAGANVLTF. In nucleotides, the CDR3 is TGTGCCAGTAGTAACCGGCGGGAGGCTGGGGCCAACGTCCTGACTTTC.

This chain joins TRBV7-9 and TRBJ1-1, with D possibly being TRBD1 (6 bases). Trimming removed 5 bases from V and 1 base from J, with 14 bases in between. The germline gives CDR1 SEHNR, CDR2 FQNEAQ (reference sequence). The CDR3 has 15 amino acids. DNA of the CDR3: TGTGCCAGCAGCCCTGGGCAGGGGCCGAACACTGAAGCTTTCTTT. Amino acids: CASSPGQGPNTEAFF.

The rearrangement links TRBV19 to TRBJ2-2, with TRBD1 matching 9 bases. Germline assignment: CDR1 LNHDA and CDR2 SQIVND (reference sequence). V lost 6 bases and J lost 3; bases outside the gene matches: 5. This CDR3 is 15 amino acids long. As DNA, the CDR3 is TGTGCCAGTAGGGGACAGGGATCGGACACCGGGGAGCTGTTTTTT. Residues: CASRGQGSDTGELFF.